The present T cell receptor (beta chain) was sequenced within a study of CD8 T cells in ankylosing spondylitis. Study results and caveats: Blood of patients with ankylosing spondylitis appeared to be characterized by a TCR beta motif of about eight highly homologous variants. Reportedly, matched ankylosing spondylitis synovial fluid was significantly enriched for disease-linked clones. Reactive arthritis synovial fluid and blood were previously reported to contain some motif variants. CD8+ disease-linked clones were present at relatively low frequencies in blood.

Remarks on this clonotype: The antigen is not known.

Researchers built TCR beta libraries using quantitative 5'-RACE with molecular barcodes. TCRdb passed the 5' RACE reads through MiXCR, listing each CDR3 protein once. Of 350,000 to 450,000 distinct CDR3 sequences listed, roughly 26% are singletons. Source material: blood, either unsorted or a sorted T cell fraction (not recorded which). The source is a male donor with ankylosing spondylitis.

CDR3 coding DNA: TGTGCCAGCAGCCAGACGGCTATCTATGGCTACACCTTC. Translation gives CASSQTAIYGYTF. The chain is built from TRBV28 and TRBJ1-2; D is unresolved. Looked up from germline, CDR1 is MDHEN and CDR2 is SYDVKM. The CDR3 runs to 13 residues. V was trimmed by 6 bases and J by 4 bases, leaving 12 bases between them.